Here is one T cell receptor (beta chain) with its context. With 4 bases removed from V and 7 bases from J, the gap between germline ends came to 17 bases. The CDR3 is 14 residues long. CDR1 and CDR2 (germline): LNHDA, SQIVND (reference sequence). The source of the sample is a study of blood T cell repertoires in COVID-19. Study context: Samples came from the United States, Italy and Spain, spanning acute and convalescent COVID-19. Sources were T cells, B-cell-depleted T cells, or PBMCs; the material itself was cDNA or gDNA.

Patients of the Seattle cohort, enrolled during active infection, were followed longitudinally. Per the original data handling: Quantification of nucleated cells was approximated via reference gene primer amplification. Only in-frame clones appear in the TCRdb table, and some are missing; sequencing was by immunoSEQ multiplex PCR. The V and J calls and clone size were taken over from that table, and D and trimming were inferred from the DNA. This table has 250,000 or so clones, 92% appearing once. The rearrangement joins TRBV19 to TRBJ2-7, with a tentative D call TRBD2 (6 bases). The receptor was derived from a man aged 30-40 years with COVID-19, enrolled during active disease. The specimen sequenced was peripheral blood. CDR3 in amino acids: CASSKDRAGWEQYF. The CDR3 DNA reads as TGTGCCAGTAGTAAGGACCGGGCGGGGTGGGAGCAGTACTTC.